The 13 T cell receptor beta chains below were found in one sample sequenced in a study of T cell repertoires in cytomegalovirus infection. TCRdb re-called the reads through MiXCR, storing one row per CDR3 protein. The sample includes approximately 750,000 distinct CDR3 sequences, 35% of them seen just once. Sequenced material: PBMCs. These receptors were collected from a human donor in good health (CMV status not recorded). Some clones in this sample may be carry-over from other donors' samples.

The rearrangement links TRBV9 to TRBJ2-1, with D possibly called TRBD1 or TRBD2 (6 bases each). The germline V and J ends were trimmed by 4 bases and 6 bases, with 17 bases remaining between them. CDR1 is SGDLS, CDR2 YYNGEE, per germline. The CDR3 is made up of 15 amino acids. The CDR3 DNA reads as TGTGCCAGCAGCCAAGGGGGGAATGAGGGCAATGAGCAGTTCTTC. Protein: CASSQGGNEGNEQFF.

The table lists this clonotype with a few counts. This chain links TRBV7-8 with TRBJ2-1, with a weak D call TRBD1 (5 bases). The V gene's germline CDR1 is SGHVS and CDR2 FQNEAQ. The CDR3 covers 11 residues. Trimming stripped 2 bases from V and 12 bases from J, with 8 bases between. CDR3 loop: CASSLTGWQFF. The CDR3 DNA sequence: TGTGCCAGCAGCTTAACAGGTTGGCAGTTCTTC.

This rearrangement joins TRBV7-9 to TRBJ2-7, with unresolved D. Germline lookup yields CDR1 SEHNR and CDR2 FQNEAQ (reference sequence). The V end was cut by 5 bases, the J end by 2 bases, with 16 bases between. The CDR3 extends over 15 amino acids. In nucleotides, the CDR3 is TGTGCCAGCAGCCCAGAAGGCTCATGGGCCTACGAGCAGTACTTC. It encodes CASSPEGSWAYEQYF.

The chain links TRBV12-3 or TRBV12-4 to TRBJ2-3; the D gene is possibly TRBD2 (6 bases). The germline V and J ends were trimmed by 1 base and 4 bases, with 12 bases remaining between them. The CDR3 totals 15 residues. CDR3: CASSLGAEGPDTQYF. Written as DNA, the CDR3 is TGTGCCAGCAGTTTAGGAGCGGAGGGCCCAGATACGCAGTATTTT.

The V and J genes are TRBV28 and TRBJ2-1, with D possibly being TRBD2 (6 bases). Germline V gene sequence: CDR1 MDHEN, CDR2 SYDVKM. Trimming cost V 6 bases and J 2 bases, with 17 bases left between them. The CDR3 runs to 16 residues. CDR3 DNA: TGTGCCAGCAGGCTTGGGTTAGCGGACCCCTACAATGAGCAGTTCTTC. It encodes CASRLGLADPYNEQFF.

In DNA form, the CDR3 reads TGTGCCAGTAGTAATCGGCCAGGAGAGACCCAGTACTTC. Its protein product is CASSNRPGETQYF. The chain combines TRBV19 with TRBJ2-5; no clear D gene. Germline lookup yields CDR1 LNHDA and CDR2 SQIVND (reference sequence). This CDR3 is built from 13 residues. With 4 bases removed from V and 4 bases from J, the gap between germline ends came to 10 bases.

The table lists this clonotype with a few counts. The J gene is TRBJ1-5, the V gene TRBV28; D uncertain. Germline V CDR1 and CDR2: MDHEN, SYDVKM. V was cut by 2 bases and J by 0 bases, with 8 bases left in between. The CDR3 has 15 amino acids. The CDR3 sequence is CASSLVAYSNQPQHF. For the CDR3, the DNA is TGTGCCAGCAGTTTAGTGGCTTATAGCAATCAGCCCCAGCATTTT.

The table lists this clonotype with many counts. The chain links TRBV7-8 to TRBJ2-1; TRBD1 might be the D (5 bases). Germline-derived CDR1 and CDR2 are SGHVS and FQNEAQ. CDR3 length: 16 amino acids. V dropped 3 bases and J dropped 3 bases, with 15 bases sitting between them. The CDR3 bases are TGTGCCAGCAGCTTTGGGGCCAGGGCTATCTACAATGAGCAGTTCTTC. This encodes CASSFGARAIYNEQFF.

This clonotype has just a few counts. This chain joins TRBV19 and TRBJ2-2; possible D gene TRBD2, 5 bases. V was pared by 4 bases and J by 4 bases, with 7 bases between. This CDR3 is built from 13 residues. Germline V gene sequence: CDR1 LNHDA, CDR2 SQIVND (reference sequence). CDR3 in amino acids: CASSTRGTGELFF. The DNA for the CDR3 is TGTGCCAGTAGTACCCGGGGCACCGGGGAGCTGTTTTTT. The full variable domain, in which reference TRBV19 and TRBJ2-2 provide the parts outside the CDR3, is DGGITQSPKYLFRKEGQNVTLSCEQNLNHDAMYWYRQDPGQGLRLIYYSQIVNDFQKGDIAEGYSVSREKKESFPLTVTSAQKNPTAFYLCASSTRGTGELFFGEGSRLTVL.

J is TRBJ2-5 and V is TRBV5-1; D not certain. CDR1 SGHRS and CDR2 YFSETQ come from the germline V gene. Trimming took off 0 bases at V and 2 bases at J, with 14 bases between the two ends. The CDR3 has 16 residues. The CDR3 loop reads CASSLGGRLEQETQYF. The DNA of the CDR3 is TGCGCCAGCAGCTTGGGGGGTCGACTGGAGCAAGAGACCCAGTACTTC.

The chain uses TRBV29-1 and TRBJ2-3; weak D call: TRBD1 (6 bases). The CDR3 is made up of 15 amino acids. CDR1 SQVTM and CDR2 ANQGSEA come from the germline V gene. Trimming took off 1 base at V and 0 bases at J, with 11 bases between the two ends. The CDR3 reads CSVEGSRGSTDTQYF. CDR3 bases: TGCAGCGTTGAAGGCAGCAGGGGAAGCACAGATACGCAGTATTTT.

The V and J genes are TRBV15 and TRBJ1-1, with D perhaps TRBD1 (5 bases). This CDR3 has 15 residues. V lost 3 bases and J 4 bases, leaving 15 bases between the germline ends. The germline V gene encodes CDR1 LNHNV and CDR2 YYDKDF (reference sequence). The CDR3 region has the DNA TGTGCCACCAGCAGGGTCCTGGAGGGGAGCACTGAAGCTTTCTTT. Its protein is CATSRVLEGSTEAFF.

This chain joins TRBV5-5 and TRBJ2-2, with a possible D match to TRBD2 (6 bases). The germline CDR1 and CDR2 sequences are SGHKS and YYEKEE (reference sequence). CDR3 length: 17 amino acids. Trimming stripped 5 bases from V and 3 bases from J, with 20 bases between. The DNA for the CDR3 is TGTGCCAGCAGGAAGGATAGCGGAAGAGGGGACACCGGGGAGCTGTTTTTT. It encodes CASRKDSGRGDTGELFF.